This TCR beta chain appears in the sequencing data of a study of T cell responses to AZD1222 COVID-19 vaccine. Overall study: Combined were second doses at about 4 or about 12 weeks.

The CDR3 loop spans 15 amino acids. V lost 0 bases, J lost 3 bases, and 11 bases lay in between. The germline CDR1 and CDR2 sequences are KGHSY and FQNENV. Turning to this clone: Its target is unknown.

The repertoire was sequenced with immunoSEQ multiplex PCR; TCRdb's copy has only in-frame clones and lacks some. The sample has more than 100,000 clones; 85% to 90% are singletons. Points from the study as a whole: Clonal diversity may have been underestimated in mostly white British donors. Vaccination with two AZD1222 doses was followed by a rise in Spike-specific TCR breadth and depth. Without day 14 samples, only post-peak T cell repertoires were studied.

J is TRBJ1-2 and V is TRBV16; D is uncertain. The sample here was peripheral blood, taken on day 0 of AZD1222 vaccination. This TCR derives from an adult in good health. The CDR3 protein is CASSQSGRTYYGYTF. The CDR3 DNA sequence: TGTGCCAGCAGCCAATCGGGGAGAACGTACTATGGCTACACCTTC.